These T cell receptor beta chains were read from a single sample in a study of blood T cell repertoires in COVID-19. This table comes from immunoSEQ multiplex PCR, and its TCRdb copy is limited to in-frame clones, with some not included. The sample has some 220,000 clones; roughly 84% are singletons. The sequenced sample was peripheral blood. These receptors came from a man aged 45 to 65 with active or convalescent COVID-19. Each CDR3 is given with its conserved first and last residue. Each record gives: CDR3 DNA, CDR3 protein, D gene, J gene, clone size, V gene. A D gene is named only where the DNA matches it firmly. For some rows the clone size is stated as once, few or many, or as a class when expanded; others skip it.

DNA: TGCGCCAGCAGCTTGGCGTGGCGGGGGGCAGGATACAATGAGCAGTTCTTC
CDR3: CASSLAWRGAGYNEQFF
D: TRBD2
J: TRBJ2-1
size: -
V: TRBV5-1

DNA: TGTGCCACCAGTGACCCCAGGAACACTGAAGCTTTCTTT
CDR3: CATSDPRNTEAFF
D: -
J: TRBJ1-1
size: -
V: TRBV24-1

DNA: TGCGCCAGCAGCTTGGGGACAGGTTCCCGCTACGAGCAGTACTTC
CDR3: CASSLGTGSRYEQYF
D: TRBD1
J: TRBJ2-7
size: -
V: TRBV5-1

DNA: TGTGCCAGCAGTTTCGCGGGAGCTGGCACAGATACGCAGTATTTT
CDR3: CASSFAGAGTDTQYF
D: TRBD2
J: TRBJ2-3
size: -
V: TRBV27

DNA: TGCGCCAGCAGCTCTCACTCGGGACAGCCCCAGCATTTT
CDR3: CASSSHSGQPQHF
D: -
J: TRBJ1-5
size: -
V: TRBV5-1

DNA: TGTGCCAGCAGCACAGGACAGGGCGCAGAGACCCAGTACTTC
CDR3: CASSTGQGAETQYF
D: TRBD1
J: TRBJ2-5
size: -
V: TRBV7-3

DNA: TGTGCCAGCAGCTTGGGAGCCGGGGAGCAGACCCAGTACTTC
CDR3: CASSLGAGEQTQYF
D: -
J: TRBJ2-5
size: -
V: TRBV5-6

DNA: TGTGCCAGCAGCTTAGCGGGAGGGGGTTTTCGGCAGTTCTTC
CDR3: CASSLAGGGFRQFF
D: -
J: TRBJ2-1
size: -
V: TRBV7-9

DNA: TGTGCCAGCAGCTTAGCGTGGCAGGGGAAGACCCAGTACTTC
CDR3: CASSLAWQGKTQYF
D: -
J: TRBJ2-5
size: -
V: TRBV7-2

DNA: TGTGCCAGCAGCTTGGAAGGGGGCGAGCAGTACTTC
CDR3: CASSLEGGEQYF
D: -
J: TRBJ2-7
size: -
V: TRBV3-1/TRBV3-2

DNA: TGTGCCAGCAGCAACCCACAGGGAGCGCACAATGAGCAGTTCTTC
CDR3: CASSNPQGAHNEQFF
D: -
J: TRBJ2-1
size: -
V: TRBV5-6

DNA: TGTGCCAGCAGCGGACAGGGTTTCTCAAACACCATATATTTT
CDR3: CASSGQGFSNTIYF
D: TRBD1
J: TRBJ1-3
size: -
V: TRBV9

DNA: TGTGCCAGCACCAACGCAGGGGGAGCTCGGTACGAGCAGTACTTC
CDR3: CASTNAGGARYEQYF
D: TRBD1
J: TRBJ2-7
size: -
V: TRBV6-5

DNA: TGTGCCAGTAGTCGACAGGGTCTATCCTATGGCTACACCTTC
CDR3: CASSRQGLSYGYTF
D: TRBD1
J: TRBJ1-2
size: -
V: TRBV19

DNA: TGTGCCAGCAGCTTACAGCGGGGGGAGGAGACCCAGTACTTC
CDR3: CASSLQRGEETQYF
D: TRBD2
J: TRBJ2-5
size: -
V: TRBV11-2

DNA: TGTGCCACCCAGCTTATAACGGGAGTGGCTTACAATGAGCAGTTCTTC
CDR3: CATQLITGVAYNEQFF
D: -
J: TRBJ2-1
size: -
V: TRBV7-8

DNA: TGTGCCAGCAGACCAGACAGGACCGGAGCTTTCTTT
CDR3: CASRPDRTGAFF
D: -
J: TRBJ1-1
size: -
V: TRBV2

DNA: TGTGCCAGCAGCCAAGATGGGGGGGCCTTCGCCTCTGGCTACACCTTC
CDR3: CASSQDGGAFASGYTF
D: -
J: TRBJ1-2
size: -
V: TRBV3-1/TRBV3-2

DNA: TGCGCCAGCAGCCCAGGGACAGGGGTCTTCCACGAGCAGTACTTC
CDR3: CASSPGTGVFHEQYF
D: TRBD1
J: TRBJ2-7
size: once
V: TRBV4-3

DNA: TGTGCCAGCAGCCATTCGTACGAGCAGTACTTC
CDR3: CASSHSYEQYF
D: -
J: TRBJ2-7
size: -
V: TRBV3-1/TRBV3-2

DNA: TGTGCCAGCAGCCGGGCCAGCTATGGCTACACCTTC
CDR3: CASSRASYGYTF
D: -
J: TRBJ1-2
size: -
V: TRBV14

DNA: TGCGCCAGCAGCCAGGGAGGGGGGCCTTCCTTCTCTGGGGCCAACGTCCTGACTTTC
CDR3: CASSQGGGPSFSGANVLTF
D: -
J: TRBJ2-6
size: -
V: TRBV4-3

DNA: TGTGCCAGCAGTTACAACCTCGTGGAAGGGGGCGACGGCTACACCTTC
CDR3: CASSYNLVEGGDGYTF
D: TRBD1
J: TRBJ1-2
size: few
V: TRBV6-5

DNA: TGCGCCAGCAGCCAAGATGAACAATACAATGAGCAGTTCTTC
CDR3: CASSQDEQYNEQFF
D: -
J: TRBJ2-1
size: -
V: TRBV4-1

DNA: TGTGCCAGCAGTTTTGGCGGGAGGGCCTCCGGGGAGCTGTTTTTT
CDR3: CASSFGGRASGELFF
D: TRBD2
J: TRBJ2-2
size: -
V: TRBV27

DNA: TGCAGTGCTAGTGGACAGGGGGTCAATGAGCAGTTCTTC
CDR3: CSASGQGVNEQFF
D: TRBD1
J: TRBJ2-1
size: -
V: TRBV20-1

DNA: TGTGCCAGCTCACCACCTCCGACTACTCCGCAGTATTTT
CDR3: CASSPPPTTPQYF
D: -
J: TRBJ2-3
size: -
V: TRBV18

DNA: TGCGCCAGCAGCTTGGCTGCGGGGACCGGGGAGCTGTTTTTT
CDR3: CASSLAAGTGELFF
D: -
J: TRBJ2-2
size: -
V: TRBV5-1

DNA: TGTGCCAGCAGTTACAGCGGGGTAAACTATGGCTACACCTTC
CDR3: CASSYSGVNYGYTF
D: -
J: TRBJ1-2
size: -
V: TRBV6-2/TRBV6-3

DNA: TGCGCCAGCAGCTTGGGTTTGGCTGACTATAATTCACCCCTCCACTTT
CDR3: CASSLGLADYNSPLHF
D: -
J: TRBJ1-6
size: -
V: TRBV5-1

DNA: TGTGCCAGCAGCCAAGGTCAGTTCTACAATGAGCAGTTCTTC
CDR3: CASSQGQFYNEQFF
D: -
J: TRBJ2-1
size: -
V: TRBV3-1/TRBV3-2

DNA: TGTGCCAGCAGCGGACTAGCGGGAGCCTACGAGCAGTACTTC
CDR3: CASSGLAGAYEQYF
D: TRBD2
J: TRBJ2-7
size: -
V: TRBV27

DNA: TGTGCCAGCAGCTTAGGTCAGGGGGCATCTGGAAACACCATATATTTT
CDR3: CASSLGQGASGNTIYF
D: TRBD1
J: TRBJ1-3
size: once
V: TRBV7-2

DNA: TGCAGCGTTGAGGGGGGACAGGGCGGCGAGCAGTACTTC
CDR3: CSVEGGQGGEQYF
D: TRBD1
J: TRBJ2-7
size: -
V: TRBV29-1

DNA: TGTGCCAGTAGTATCCAGCGGGGCGGTAATGAGCAGTTCTTC
CDR3: CASSIQRGGNEQFF
D: TRBD2
J: TRBJ2-1
size: -
V: TRBV19

DNA: TGTGCCAGCAGTTTACCGCGGAGCAGGGCCTATAATTCACCCCTCCACTTT
CDR3: CASSLPRSRAYNSPLHF
D: -
J: TRBJ1-6
size: few
V: TRBV28

DNA: TGTGCCAGCAGTGGAGACAGCTACGAGCAGTACTTC
CDR3: CASSGDSYEQYF
D: -
J: TRBJ2-7
size: -
V: TRBV2

DNA: TGTGCCAGCAGTGATAGGAGATCTAAAGAGACCCAGTACTTC
CDR3: CASSDRRSKETQYF
D: -
J: TRBJ2-5
size: -
V: TRBV2

DNA: TGTGCCAGCTCACCGGGACAGGCGACCTATGGCTACACCTTC
CDR3: CASSPGQATYGYTF
D: TRBD1
J: TRBJ1-2
size: -
V: TRBV18

DNA: TGTGCCACCAGAAAAAGGGAGGCCCCAAATTCACCCCTCCACTTT
CDR3: CATRKREAPNSPLHF
D: -
J: TRBJ1-6
size: -
V: TRBV6-5

DNA: TGCGCCAGCAGCCAAGAGGGTCTAGCGGGAGTTTCGTACAATGAGCAGTTCTTC
CDR3: CASSQEGLAGVSYNEQFF
D: TRBD2
J: TRBJ2-1
size: -
V: TRBV4-3

DNA: TGCGCCAGCAGCCAAGGGACTAGCCGAACAGATACGCAGTATTTT
CDR3: CASSQGTSRTDTQYF
D: TRBD2
J: TRBJ2-3
size: once
V: TRBV4-1

DNA: TGTGCCAGCAGCTTTTCAGGAAACACCATATATTTT
CDR3: CASSFSGNTIYF
D: -
J: TRBJ1-3
size: -
V: TRBV5-6

DNA: TGTGCCAGCAGCTCAGGACAGGGGGATACTGGTAGCAATCAGCCCCAGCATTTT
CDR3: CASSSGQGDTGSNQPQHF
D: -
J: TRBJ1-5
size: -
V: TRBV12-1

DNA: TGTGCCAGCAGTGACTGGGACACCTATCAGCCCCAGCATTTT
CDR3: CASSDWDTYQPQHF
D: -
J: TRBJ1-5
size: -
V: TRBV2

DNA: TGTGCCAGCAGTACCATTCGACAGGGAGCTACATATACGCAGTATTTT
CDR3: CASSTIRQGATYTQYF
D: TRBD1
J: TRBJ2-3
size: -
V: TRBV28

DNA: TGTGCCAGTAGGATTAGCGGGGAAGTCCGGGATACGCAGTATTTT
CDR3: CASRISGEVRDTQYF
D: TRBD2
J: TRBJ2-3
size: -
V: TRBV19